This T cell receptor beta chain originates from a study of T cells after yellow fever vaccination. Germline assignment: CDR1 MNHEY and CDR2 SVGAGI. The CDR3 length is 16 residues. A word on this clonotype: Antigen specificity is unknown. This may come from a read error, since a much larger clone is one base off.

The TCR cDNA carried a universal primer site and UMIs from 5'RACE template switching. TCRdb called the 5' RACE reads again in MiXCR, with one record for every CDR3 protein. The data show approximately 70,000 distinct CDR3 sequences, 5% to 8% seen once. Broader study findings: Any FACS-sorted repertoire could hold abundant clonotypes that contaminate it from the bulk population. A secondary response was less intense yet reached its peak sooner, at day 5 versus 15.

This clonotype was obtained from a young man who received the YFV17D yellow fever vaccine. The sequencing here drew on CD8+ T cells sorted from PBMCs, taken more than 40 days after the first yellow fever vaccination. The V call is TRBV6-5, the J call TRBJ2-1; 9 bases are a match to TRBD2. The CDR3 DNA reads as TGTGCCGGCAGTTCACCTTCTAGCGGGGCGGGGAATGAGCAGTTCTTC. This translates into CAGSSPSSGAGNEQFF.